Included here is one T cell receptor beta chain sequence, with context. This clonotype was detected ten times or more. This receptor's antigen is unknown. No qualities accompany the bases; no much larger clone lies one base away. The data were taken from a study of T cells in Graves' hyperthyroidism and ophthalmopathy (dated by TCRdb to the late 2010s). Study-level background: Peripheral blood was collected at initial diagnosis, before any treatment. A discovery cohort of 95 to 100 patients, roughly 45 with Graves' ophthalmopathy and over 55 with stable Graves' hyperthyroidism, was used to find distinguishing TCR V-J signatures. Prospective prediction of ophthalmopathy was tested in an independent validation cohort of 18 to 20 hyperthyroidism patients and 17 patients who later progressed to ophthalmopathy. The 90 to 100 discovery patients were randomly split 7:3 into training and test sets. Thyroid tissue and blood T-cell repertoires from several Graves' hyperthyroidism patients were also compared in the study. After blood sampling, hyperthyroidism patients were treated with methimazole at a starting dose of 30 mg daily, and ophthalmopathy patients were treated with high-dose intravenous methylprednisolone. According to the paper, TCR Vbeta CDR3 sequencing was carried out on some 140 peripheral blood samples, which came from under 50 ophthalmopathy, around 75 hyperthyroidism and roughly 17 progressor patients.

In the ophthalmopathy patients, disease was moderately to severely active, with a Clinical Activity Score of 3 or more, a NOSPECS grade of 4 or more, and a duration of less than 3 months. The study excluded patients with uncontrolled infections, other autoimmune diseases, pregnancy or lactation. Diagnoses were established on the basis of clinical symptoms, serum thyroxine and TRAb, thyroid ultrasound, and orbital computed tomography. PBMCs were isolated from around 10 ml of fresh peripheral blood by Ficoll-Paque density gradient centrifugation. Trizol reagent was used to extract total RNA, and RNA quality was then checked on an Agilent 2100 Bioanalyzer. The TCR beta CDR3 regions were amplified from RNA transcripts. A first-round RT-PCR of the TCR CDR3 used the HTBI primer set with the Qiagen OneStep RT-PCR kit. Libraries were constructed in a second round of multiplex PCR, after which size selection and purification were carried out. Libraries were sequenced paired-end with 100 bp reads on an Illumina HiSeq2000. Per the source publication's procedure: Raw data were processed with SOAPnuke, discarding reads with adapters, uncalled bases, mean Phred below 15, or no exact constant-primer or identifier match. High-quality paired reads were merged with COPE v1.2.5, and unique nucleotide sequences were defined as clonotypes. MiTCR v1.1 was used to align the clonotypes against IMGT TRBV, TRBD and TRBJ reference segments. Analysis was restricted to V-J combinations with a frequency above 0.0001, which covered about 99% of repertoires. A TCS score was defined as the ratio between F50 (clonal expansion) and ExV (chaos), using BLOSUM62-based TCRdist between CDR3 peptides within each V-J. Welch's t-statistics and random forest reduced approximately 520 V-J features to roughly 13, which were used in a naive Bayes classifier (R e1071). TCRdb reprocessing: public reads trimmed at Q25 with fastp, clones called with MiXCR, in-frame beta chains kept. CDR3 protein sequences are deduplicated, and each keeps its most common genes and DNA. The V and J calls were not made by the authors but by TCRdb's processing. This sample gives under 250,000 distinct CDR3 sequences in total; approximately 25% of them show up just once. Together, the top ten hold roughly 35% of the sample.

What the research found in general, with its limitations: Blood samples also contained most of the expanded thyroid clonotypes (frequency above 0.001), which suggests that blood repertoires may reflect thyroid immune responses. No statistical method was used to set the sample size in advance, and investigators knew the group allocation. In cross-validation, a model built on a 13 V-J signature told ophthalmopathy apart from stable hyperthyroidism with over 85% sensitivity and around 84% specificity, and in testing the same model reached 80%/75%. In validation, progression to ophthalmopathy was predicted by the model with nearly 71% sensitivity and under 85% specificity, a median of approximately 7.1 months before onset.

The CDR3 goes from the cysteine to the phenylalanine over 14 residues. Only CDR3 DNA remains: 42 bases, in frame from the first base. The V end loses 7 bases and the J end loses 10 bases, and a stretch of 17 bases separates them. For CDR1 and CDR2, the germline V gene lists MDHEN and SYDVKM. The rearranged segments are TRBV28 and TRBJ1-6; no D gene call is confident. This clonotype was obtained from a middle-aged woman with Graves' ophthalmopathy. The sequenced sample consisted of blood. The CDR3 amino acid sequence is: CASIPGVNGSPLHF. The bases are TGTGCCAGCATCCCGGGAGTGAACGGGTCACCCCTCCACTTT. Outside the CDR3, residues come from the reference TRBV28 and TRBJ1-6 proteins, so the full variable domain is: DVKVTQSSRYLVKRTGEKVFLECVQDMDHENMFWYRQDPGLGLRLIYFSYDVKMKEKGDIPEGYSVSREKKERFSLILESASTNQTSMYLCASIPGVNGSPLHFGNGTRLTVT.